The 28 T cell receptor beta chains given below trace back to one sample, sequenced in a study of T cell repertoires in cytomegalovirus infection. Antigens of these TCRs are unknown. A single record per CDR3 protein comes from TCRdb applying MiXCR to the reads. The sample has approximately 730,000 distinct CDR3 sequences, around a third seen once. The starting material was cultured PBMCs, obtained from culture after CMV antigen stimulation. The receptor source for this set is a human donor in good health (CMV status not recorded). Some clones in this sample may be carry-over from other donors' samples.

This CDR3 reads CSARNDRGAYGYTF. CDR3 coding DNA: TGCAGTGCTAGAAACGACAGGGGGGCCTATGGCTACACCTTC. This chain connects TRBV20-1 to TRBJ1-2; 9 positions agree with TRBD1. Trimming removed 2 bases from V and 4 bases from J; junction bases left unmatched: 5. This CDR3 has 14 amino acids. Germline CDR1 is DFQATT and CDR2 is SNEGSKA (reference sequence).

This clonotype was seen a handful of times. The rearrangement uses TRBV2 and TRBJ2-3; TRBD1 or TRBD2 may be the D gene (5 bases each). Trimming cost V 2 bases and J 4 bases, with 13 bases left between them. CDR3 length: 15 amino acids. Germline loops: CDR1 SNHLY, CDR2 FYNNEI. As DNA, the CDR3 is TGTGCCAGCAGTGAACCGGGACCCTACCCAGATACGCAGTATTTT. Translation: CASSEPGPYPDTQYF.

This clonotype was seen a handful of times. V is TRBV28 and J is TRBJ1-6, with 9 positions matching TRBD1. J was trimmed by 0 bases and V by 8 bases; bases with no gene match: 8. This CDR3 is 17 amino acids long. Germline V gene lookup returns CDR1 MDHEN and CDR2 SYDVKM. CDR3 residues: CASGGGTGNSYNSPLHF. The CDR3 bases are TGTGCCAGCGGGGGCGGGACAGGGAACTCCTATAATTCACCCCTCCACTTT.

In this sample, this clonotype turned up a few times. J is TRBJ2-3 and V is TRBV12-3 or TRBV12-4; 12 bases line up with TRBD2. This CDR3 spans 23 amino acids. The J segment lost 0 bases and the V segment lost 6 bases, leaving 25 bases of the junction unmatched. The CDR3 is CASRGLGLAGPQGLWRSTDTQYF. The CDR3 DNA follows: TGTGCCAGCAGGGGACTCGGACTAGCGGGACCGCAAGGGCTGTGGAGAAGCACAGATACGCAGTATTTT.

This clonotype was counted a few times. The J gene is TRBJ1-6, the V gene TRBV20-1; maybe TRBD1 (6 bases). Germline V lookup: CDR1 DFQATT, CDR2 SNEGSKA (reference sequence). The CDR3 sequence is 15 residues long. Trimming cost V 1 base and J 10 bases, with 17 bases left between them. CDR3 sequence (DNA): TGCAGTGCTAGAGCCGGCCTGGACAGCGGGTCACCCCTCCACTTT. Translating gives CSARAGLDSGSPLHF.

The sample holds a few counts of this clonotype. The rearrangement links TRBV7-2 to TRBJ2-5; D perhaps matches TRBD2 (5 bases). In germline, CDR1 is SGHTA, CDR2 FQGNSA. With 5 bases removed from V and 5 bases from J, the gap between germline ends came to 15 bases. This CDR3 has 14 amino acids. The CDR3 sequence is CASSVLGVGETQYF. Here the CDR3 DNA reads TGTGCCAGCAGCGTTCTCGGGGTCGGGGAGACCCAGTACTTC.

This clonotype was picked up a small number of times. The CDR3 here is CASSSDGTSGNTIYF. The CDR3 nucleotides read TGTGCCAGCAGCTCCGACGGAACCTCTGGAAACACCATATATTTT. The chain links TRBV7-8 to TRBJ1-3, with D uncertain. The V end lost 4 bases, the J end lost 0 bases, and 10 bases lay between the germline ends. Germline loops: CDR1 SGHVS, CDR2 FQNEAQ. CDR3 size: 15 residues.

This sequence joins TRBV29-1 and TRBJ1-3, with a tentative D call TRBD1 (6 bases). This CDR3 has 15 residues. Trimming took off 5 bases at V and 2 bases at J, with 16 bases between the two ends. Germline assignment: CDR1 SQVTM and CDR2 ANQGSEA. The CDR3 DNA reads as TGCAGCGTTCACGACTGGGGGCGAGCTGGAAACACCATATATTTT. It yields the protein CSVHDWGRAGNTIYF.

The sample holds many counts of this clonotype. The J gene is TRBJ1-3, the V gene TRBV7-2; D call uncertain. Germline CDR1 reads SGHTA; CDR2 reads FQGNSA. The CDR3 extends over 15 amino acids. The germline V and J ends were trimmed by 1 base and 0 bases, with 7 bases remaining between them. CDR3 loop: CASSLGLRSGNTIYF. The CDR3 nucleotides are TGTGCCAGCAGCTTAGGTTTACGCTCTGGAAACACCATATATTTT.

The CDR3 nucleotides are TGCGCCAGCCCCGACAGTGCGATTCAAGAGACCCAGTACTTC. This encodes CASPDSAIQETQYF. The chain links TRBV4-1 to TRBJ2-5, with a tentative D call TRBD1 (5 bases). Trimming removed 8 bases from V and 2 bases from J, with 15 bases in between. The CDR3 has 14 residues. Germline CDR1 is MGHRA and CDR2 is YSYEKL.

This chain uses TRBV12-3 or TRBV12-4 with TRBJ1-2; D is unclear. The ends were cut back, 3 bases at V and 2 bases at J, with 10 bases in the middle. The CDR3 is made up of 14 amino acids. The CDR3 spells CASSLREGNYGYTF. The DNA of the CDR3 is TGTGCCAGCAGTTTGAGGGAGGGAAACTATGGCTACACCTTC.

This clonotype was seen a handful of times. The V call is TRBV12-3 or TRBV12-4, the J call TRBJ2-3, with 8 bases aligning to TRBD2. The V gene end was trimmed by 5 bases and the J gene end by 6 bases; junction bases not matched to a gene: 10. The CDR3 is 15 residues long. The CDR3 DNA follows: TGTGCCAGCAGTCTACTTTCGGGGGGGCCCGATACGCAGTATTTT. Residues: CASSLLSGGPDTQYF.

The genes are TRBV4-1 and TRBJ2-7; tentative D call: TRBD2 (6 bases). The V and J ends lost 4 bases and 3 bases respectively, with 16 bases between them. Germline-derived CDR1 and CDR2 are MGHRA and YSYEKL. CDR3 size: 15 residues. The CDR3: CASSRYPGEIYEQYF. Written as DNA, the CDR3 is TGCGCCAGCAGCCGATACCCGGGGGAGATCTACGAGCAGTACTTC.

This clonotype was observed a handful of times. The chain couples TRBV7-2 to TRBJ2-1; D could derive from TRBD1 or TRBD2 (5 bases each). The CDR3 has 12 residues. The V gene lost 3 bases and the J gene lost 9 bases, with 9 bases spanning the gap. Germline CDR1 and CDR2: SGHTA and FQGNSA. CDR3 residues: CASSFGGVEQFF. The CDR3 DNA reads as TGTGCCAGCAGCTTTGGGGGAGTTGAGCAGTTCTTC.

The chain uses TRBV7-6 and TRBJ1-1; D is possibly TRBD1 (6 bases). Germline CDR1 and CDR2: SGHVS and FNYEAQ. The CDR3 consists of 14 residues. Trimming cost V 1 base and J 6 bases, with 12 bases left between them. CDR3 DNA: TGTGCCAGCAGCTTAGGAGGGGGGTTCGCTGAAGCTTTCTTT. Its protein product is CASSLGGGFAEAFF.

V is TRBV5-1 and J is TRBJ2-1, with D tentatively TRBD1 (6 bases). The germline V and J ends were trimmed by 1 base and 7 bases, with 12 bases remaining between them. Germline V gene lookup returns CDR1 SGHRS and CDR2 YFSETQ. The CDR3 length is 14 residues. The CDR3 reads CASSLYDRPNEQFF. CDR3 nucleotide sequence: TGCGCCAGCAGCTTGTACGACAGGCCAAATGAGCAGTTCTTC. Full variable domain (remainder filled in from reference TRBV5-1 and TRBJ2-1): KAGVTQTPRYLIKTRGQQVTLSCSPISGHRSVSWYQQTPGQGLQFLFEYFSETQRNKGNFPGRFSGRQFSNSRSEMNVSTLELGDSALYLCASSLYDRPNEQFFGPGTRLTVL.

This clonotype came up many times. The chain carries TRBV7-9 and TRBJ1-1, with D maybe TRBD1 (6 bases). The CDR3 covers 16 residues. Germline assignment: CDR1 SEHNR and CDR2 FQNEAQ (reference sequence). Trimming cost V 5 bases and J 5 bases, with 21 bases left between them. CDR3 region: CASSHRDIPFGTEAFF. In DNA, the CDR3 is TGTGCCAGCAGCCACCGGGACATCCCGTTTGGTACTGAAGCTTTCTTT.

CDR3 bases: TGTGCCAGTAGGCCCCCAGGGGGAAGAGGGAACACTGAAGCTTTCTTT. It is translated as CASRPPGGRGNTEAFF. The chain employs TRBV19 and TRBJ1-1; 7 bases align to TRBD1. The CDR3 runs 16 residues. Trimming removed 6 bases from V and 1 base from J; junction bases left unmatched: 11. CDR1 is LNHDA and CDR2 is SQIVND in the germline V gene (reference sequence). Supplemented by reference TRBV19 and TRBJ1-1, the full variable domain reads DGGITQSPKYLFRKEGQNVTLSCEQNLNHDAMYWYRQDPGQGLRLIYYSQIVNDFQKGDIAEGYSVSREKKESFPLTVTSAQKNPTAFYLCASRPPGGRGNTEAFFGQGTRLTVV.

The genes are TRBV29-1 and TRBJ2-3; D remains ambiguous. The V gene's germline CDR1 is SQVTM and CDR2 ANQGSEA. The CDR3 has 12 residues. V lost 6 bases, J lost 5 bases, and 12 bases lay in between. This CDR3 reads CSVGSWGDTQYF. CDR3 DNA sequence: TGCAGCGTGGGCTCCTGGGGAGATACGCAGTATTTT.

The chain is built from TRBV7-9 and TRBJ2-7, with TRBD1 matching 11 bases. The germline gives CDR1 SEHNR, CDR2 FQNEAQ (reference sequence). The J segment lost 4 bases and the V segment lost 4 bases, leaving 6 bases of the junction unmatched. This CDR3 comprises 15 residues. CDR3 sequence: CASSSGGQGGYEQYF. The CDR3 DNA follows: TGTGCCAGCAGCTCCGGGGGACAGGGGGGTTACGAGCAGTACTTC.

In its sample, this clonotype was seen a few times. The CDR3 DNA sequence: TGTGCCAGCAGCTTAGCTGAGGGTATTGGGGAGACCCAGTACTTC. It codes for CASSLAEGIGETQYF. The chain couples TRBV7-2 to TRBJ2-5; TRBD2 might be the D (5 bases). This CDR3 spans 15 amino acids. Trimming pared 0 bases from V and 5 bases from J, leaving 13 bases between. CDR1 is SGHTA and CDR2 is FQGNSA in the germline V gene. The entire variable domain, with the rest obtained from reference TRBV7-2 and TRBJ2-5, is as follows: GAGVSQSPSNKVTEKGKDVELRCDPISGHTALYWYRQSLGQGLEFLIYFQGNSAPDKSGLPSDRFSAERTGGSVSTLTIQRTQQEDSAVYLCASSLAEGIGETQYFGPGTRLLVL.

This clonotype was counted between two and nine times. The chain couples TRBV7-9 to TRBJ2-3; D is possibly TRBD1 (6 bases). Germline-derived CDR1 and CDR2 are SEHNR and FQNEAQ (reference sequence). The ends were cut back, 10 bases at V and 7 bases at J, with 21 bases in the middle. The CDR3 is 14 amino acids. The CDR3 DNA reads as TGTGCCATCCAAGGGGGATTAGATCGAAATACGCAGTATTTT. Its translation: CAIQGGLDRNTQYF. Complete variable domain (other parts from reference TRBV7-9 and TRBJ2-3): DTGVSQNPRHKITKRGQNVTFRCDPISEHNRLYWYRQTLGQGPEFLTYFQNEAQLEKSRLLSDRFSAERPKGSFSTLEIQRTEQGDSAMYLCAIQGGLDRNTQYFGPGTRLTVL.

In DNA form, the CDR3 reads TGTGCCACCAGTGACCCCGGGCAGGGCAACACCGGGGAGCTGTTTTTT. Protein product: CATSDPGQGNTGELFF. The chain employs TRBV24-1 and TRBJ2-2; tentative D call: TRBD1 (5 bases). The CDR3 covers 16 residues. The germline CDR1 and CDR2 sequences are KGHDR and SFDVKD. V was cut by 4 bases and J by 2 bases, with 13 bases left in between.

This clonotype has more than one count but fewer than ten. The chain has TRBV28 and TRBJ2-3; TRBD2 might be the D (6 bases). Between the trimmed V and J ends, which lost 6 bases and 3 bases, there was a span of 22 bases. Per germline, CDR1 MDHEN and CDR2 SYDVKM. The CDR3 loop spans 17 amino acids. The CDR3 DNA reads TGTGCCAGCAGCCTCACCCCGGGACTCAGGGTTACAGATACGCAGTATTTT. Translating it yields CASSLTPGLRVTDTQYF.

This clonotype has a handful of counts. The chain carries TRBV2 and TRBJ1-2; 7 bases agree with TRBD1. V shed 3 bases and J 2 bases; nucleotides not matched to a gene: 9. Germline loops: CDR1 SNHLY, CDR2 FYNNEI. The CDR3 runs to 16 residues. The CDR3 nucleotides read TGTGCCAGCAGTGAGACAACCGACAGGGCCAACTATGGCTACACCTTC. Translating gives CASSETTDRANYGYTF. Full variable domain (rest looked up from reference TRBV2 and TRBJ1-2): EPEVTQTPSHQVTQMGQEVILRCVPISNHLYFYWYRQILGQKVEFLVSFYNNEISEKSEIFDDQFSVERPDGSNFTLKIRSTKLEDSAMYFCASSETTDRANYGYTFGSGTRLTVV.

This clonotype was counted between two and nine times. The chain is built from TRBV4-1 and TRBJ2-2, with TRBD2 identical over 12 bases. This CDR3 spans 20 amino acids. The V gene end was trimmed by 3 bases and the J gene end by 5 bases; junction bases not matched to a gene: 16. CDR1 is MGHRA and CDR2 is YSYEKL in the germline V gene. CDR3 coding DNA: TGCGCCAGCAGCCAGCCCGCCGGGACTAGCGGGCTTACCGAGACCGGGGAGCTGTTTTTT. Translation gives CASSQPAGTSGLTETGELFF.

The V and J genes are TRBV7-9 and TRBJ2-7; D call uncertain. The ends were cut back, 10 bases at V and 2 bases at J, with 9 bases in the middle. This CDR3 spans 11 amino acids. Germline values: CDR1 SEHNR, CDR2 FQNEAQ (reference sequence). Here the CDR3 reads CATGRTYEQYF. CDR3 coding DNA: TGTGCCACAGGACGGACCTACGAGCAGTACTTC.

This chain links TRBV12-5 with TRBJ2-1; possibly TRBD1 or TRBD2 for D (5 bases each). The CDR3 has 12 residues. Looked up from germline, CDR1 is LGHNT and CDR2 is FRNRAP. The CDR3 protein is CAPWWGKNEQFF. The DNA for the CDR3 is TGTGCCCCTTGGTGGGGGAAGAATGAGCAGTTCTTC.